This T cell receptor (beta chain) was recorded in a study of cytomegalovirus exposure and HLA in healthy donors. Both 60 Vbeta primers and 13 Jbeta primers went into the PCR. Clones were sequenced by immunoSEQ multiplex PCR, and TCRdb holds only the in-frame ones, with some missing. The top ten hold around 2.5% of the sample, which has about 140,000 clones, 65% to 85% seen once. General study points: The later analysis indicated that the majority of CMV-associated TCR beta chains appeared HLA-restricted. Cytomegalovirus status was reportedly diagnosed by the classifier with high specificity and sensitivity. A later analysis showed TCR association rates differing by HLA locus, peaking at DRB1 and lowest at HLA-C.

With regard to this clone: Its antigen is currently unknown.

This sequence was found in a man aged 45 to 65 in good health and CMV-seronegative. The material sequenced was PBMCs.

The CDR3: CAWSRSSRSDTQYF. The CDR3 region has the DNA TGTGCCTGGAGCCGAAGCTCGAGAAGCGATACGCAGTATTTT. The chain links TRBV30 to TRBJ2-3; D unclear. In germline, CDR1 is GTSNPN, CDR2 SVGIG (reference sequence). Deletions cut 3 bases from V and 6 bases from J, with 16 bases between. The CDR3 extends over 14 amino acids.